These T cell receptor beta chains were read from a single sample in a study of cytomegalovirus exposure and HLA in healthy donors. Clones were sequenced by immunoSEQ multiplex PCR, and TCRdb holds only the in-frame ones, with some missing. The sample has over 100,000 clones, about 76% seen once. The sample comprised PBMCs. These receptors originate from a man aged 25-45 years in good health and CMV-seropositive. CDR3s include the opening cysteine and the closing phenylalanine or tryptophan. Fields, in order: J gene, V gene, clone size, D gene, CDR3 protein, CDR3 DNA. The D gene is left open where the match is weak. Clone size is given for some rows only: seen once, a few or many times, or a class if the clone is expanded.

TRBJ1-4	TRBV2	few	TRBD1	CASNGQGRNEKLFF	TGTGCCAGCAACGGACAGGGTCGGAATGAAAAACTGTTTTTT
TRBJ2-1	TRBV13	-	TRBD1	CASSPPGTGANEQFF	TGTGCCAGCAGTCCGCCCGGGACAGGCGCCAATGAGCAGTTCTTC
TRBJ2-5	TRBV2	-	-	CASSRLLTGETQYF	TGTGCCAGCAGTCGACTTCTGACGGGAGAGACCCAGTACTTC
TRBJ2-6	TRBV19	-	-	CASSQGGANVLTF	TGTGCCAGTAGTCAGGGAGGGGCCAACGTCCTGACTTTC
TRBJ1-6	TRBV5-5	few	TRBD1	CASSVGTVNSPLHF	TGTGCCAGCAGCGTTGGGACAGTTAATTCACCCCTCCACTTT
TRBJ2-5	TRBV18	-	-	CASSLRQETQYF	TGTGCCAGCTCACTCCGCCAAGAGACCCAGTACTTC
TRBJ2-1	TRBV4-2	-	TRBD1	CASSQEQGWDEQFF	TGTGCCAGCAGCCAAGAACAGGGGTGGGATGAGCAGTTCTTC
TRBJ2-7	TRBV19	-	TRBD1	CASSPGQGRTYEQYF	TGTGCCAGTAGCCCGGGACAGGGGAGAACCTACGAGCAGTACTTC
TRBJ2-4	TRBV9	-	-	CASSVEQQNIQYF	TGTGCCAGCAGCGTAGAACAGCAAAACATTCAGTACTTC
TRBJ1-2	TRBV9	-	TRBD1	CASSVDTGDYGYTF	TGTGCCAGCAGCGTAGATACAGGGGACTATGGCTACACCTTC
TRBJ2-5	TRBV28	-	TRBD2	CASRVAGGRETQYF	TGTGCCAGCAGGGTAGCGGGGGGGAGGGAGACCCAGTACTTC